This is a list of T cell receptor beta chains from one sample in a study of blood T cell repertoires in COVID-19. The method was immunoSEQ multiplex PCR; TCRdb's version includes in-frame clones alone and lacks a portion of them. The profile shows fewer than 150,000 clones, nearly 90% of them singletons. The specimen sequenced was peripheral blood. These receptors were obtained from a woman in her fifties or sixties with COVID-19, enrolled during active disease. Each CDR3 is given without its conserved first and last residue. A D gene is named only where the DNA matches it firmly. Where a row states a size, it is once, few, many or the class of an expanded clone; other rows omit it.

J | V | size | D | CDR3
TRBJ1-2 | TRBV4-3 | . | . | ASSQDLGLYGYT
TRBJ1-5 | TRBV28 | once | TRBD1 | ASSLDRVDQPQH
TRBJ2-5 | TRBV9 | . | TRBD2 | ASSRPLGGEETQY
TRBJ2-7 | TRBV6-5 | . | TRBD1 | ASSAAGTGYEQY
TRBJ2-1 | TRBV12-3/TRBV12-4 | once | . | ASSLITYNEQF
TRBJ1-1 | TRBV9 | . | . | ASSPVGASEAF
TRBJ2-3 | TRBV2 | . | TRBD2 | ASSVLGTTTDTQY
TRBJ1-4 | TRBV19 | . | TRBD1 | ASSTTGQGMEGEKLF
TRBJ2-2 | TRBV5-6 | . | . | ASSLSPGELF
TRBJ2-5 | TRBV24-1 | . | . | ATSDRFQETQY
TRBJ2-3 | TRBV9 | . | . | ASSVGGYDTDTQY
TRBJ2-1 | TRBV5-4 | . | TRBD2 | ASSLDSSGGDHNEQF
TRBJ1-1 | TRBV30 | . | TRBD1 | AWTGQGFAEAF
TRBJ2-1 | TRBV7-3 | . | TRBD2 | ASSKSGLAGLGSNEQF
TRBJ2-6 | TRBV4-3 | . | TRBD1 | ASSPTGAGANVLT
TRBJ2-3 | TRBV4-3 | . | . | ASSLTGADTQY
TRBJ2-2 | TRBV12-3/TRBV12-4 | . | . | ASSATGELF
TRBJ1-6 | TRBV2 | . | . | ASRQVDNSPLH
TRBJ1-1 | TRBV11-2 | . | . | ASSLDFAVTEAF
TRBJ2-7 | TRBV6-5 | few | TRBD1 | ASSDTGGPYEQY
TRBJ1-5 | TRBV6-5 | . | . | ASRPSRNQPQH
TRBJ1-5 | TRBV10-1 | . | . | ASTIPGGNRQPQH